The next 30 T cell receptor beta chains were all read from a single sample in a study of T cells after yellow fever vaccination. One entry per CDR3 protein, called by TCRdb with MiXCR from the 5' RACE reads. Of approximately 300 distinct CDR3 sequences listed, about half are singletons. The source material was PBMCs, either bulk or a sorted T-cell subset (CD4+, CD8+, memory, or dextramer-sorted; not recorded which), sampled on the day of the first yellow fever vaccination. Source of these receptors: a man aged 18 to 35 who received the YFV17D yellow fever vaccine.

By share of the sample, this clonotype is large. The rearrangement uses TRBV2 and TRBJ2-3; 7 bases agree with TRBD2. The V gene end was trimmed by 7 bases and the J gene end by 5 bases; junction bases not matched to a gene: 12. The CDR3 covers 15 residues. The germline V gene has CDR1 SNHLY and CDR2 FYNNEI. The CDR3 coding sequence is TGTGCCAGCAAAAGACTAGCCTCGCGTTTAGATACGCAGTATTTT. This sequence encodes CASKRLASRLDTQYF.

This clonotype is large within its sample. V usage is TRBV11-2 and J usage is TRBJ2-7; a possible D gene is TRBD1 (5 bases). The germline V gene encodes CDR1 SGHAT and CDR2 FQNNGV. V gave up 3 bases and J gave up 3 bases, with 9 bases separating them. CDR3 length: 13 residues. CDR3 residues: CASSFRRGYEQYF. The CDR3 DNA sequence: TGTGCCAGCAGCTTTCGTAGGGGCTACGAGCAGTACTTC.

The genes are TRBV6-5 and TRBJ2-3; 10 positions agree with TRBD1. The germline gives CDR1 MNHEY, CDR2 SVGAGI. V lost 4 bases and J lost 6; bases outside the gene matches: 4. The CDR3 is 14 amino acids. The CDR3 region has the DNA TGTGCCAGCAGTTCAGGGACAGGGGAGGATACGCAGTATTTT. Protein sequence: CASSSGTGEDTQYF.

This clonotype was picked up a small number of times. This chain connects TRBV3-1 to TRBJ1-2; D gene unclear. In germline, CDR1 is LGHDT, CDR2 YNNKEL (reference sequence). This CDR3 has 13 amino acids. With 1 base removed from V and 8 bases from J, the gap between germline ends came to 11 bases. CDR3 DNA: TGTGCCAGCAGCCAAGTGTCAGAAGGAGGCTACACCTTC. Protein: CASSQVSEGGYTF.

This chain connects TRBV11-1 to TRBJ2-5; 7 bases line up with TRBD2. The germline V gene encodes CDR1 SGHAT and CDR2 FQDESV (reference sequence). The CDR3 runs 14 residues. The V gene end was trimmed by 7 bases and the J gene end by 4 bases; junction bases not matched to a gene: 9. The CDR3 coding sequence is TGTGCCAGCATCGAATCTTCTAGCGGAGAGACCCAGTACTTC. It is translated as CASIESSSGETQYF.

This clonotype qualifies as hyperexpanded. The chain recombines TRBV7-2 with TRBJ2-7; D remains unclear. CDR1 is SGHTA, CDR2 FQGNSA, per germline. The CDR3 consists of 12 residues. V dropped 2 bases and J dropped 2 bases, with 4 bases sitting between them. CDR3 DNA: TGTGCCAGCAGCTTACTCACCTACGAGCAGTACTTC. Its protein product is CASSLLTYEQYF.

The CDR3 DNA sequence: TGTGCCATCAGTGAAGGGGAGAGGGGCTCCTACGAGCAGTACTTC. This sequence encodes CAISEGERGSYEQYF. This chain joins TRBV10-3 and TRBJ2-7, with D tentatively TRBD1 or TRBD2 (5 bases each). CDR3 length equals 15 residues. From germline, CDR1 is ENHRY and CDR2 SYGVKD. The V and J ends lost 3 bases and 0 bases respectively, with 12 bases between them.

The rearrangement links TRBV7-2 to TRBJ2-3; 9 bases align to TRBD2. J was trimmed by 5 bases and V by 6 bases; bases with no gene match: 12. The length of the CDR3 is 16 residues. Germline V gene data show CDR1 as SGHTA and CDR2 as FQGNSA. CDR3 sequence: CASRLYSSGIGDTQYF. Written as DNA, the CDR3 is TGTGCCAGCAGGCTCTACTCTAGCGGGATCGGAGATACGCAGTATTTT.

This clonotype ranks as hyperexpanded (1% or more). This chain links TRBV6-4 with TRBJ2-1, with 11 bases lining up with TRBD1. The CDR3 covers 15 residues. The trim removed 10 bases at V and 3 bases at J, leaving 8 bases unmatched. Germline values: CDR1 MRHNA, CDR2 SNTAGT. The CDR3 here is CATRTGGGVYNEQFF. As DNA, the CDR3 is TGTGCCACCAGGACAGGGGGCGGCGTCTACAATGAGCAGTTCTTC.

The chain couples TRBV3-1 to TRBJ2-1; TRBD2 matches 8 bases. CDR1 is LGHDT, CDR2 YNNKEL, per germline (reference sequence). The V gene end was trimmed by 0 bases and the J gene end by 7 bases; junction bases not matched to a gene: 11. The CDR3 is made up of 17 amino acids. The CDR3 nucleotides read TGTGCCAGCAGCCAAGATTTAGCGGGGTTTTCCTCGAATGAGCAGTTCTTC. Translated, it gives CASSQDLAGFSSNEQFF.

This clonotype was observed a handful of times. CDR3 in DNA: TGTGCCAGCAGCATGATTACGTCCGGGACCTACGAGCAGTACTTC. Protein sequence: CASSMITSGTYEQYF. This chain joins TRBV5-5 and TRBJ2-7; maybe TRBD2 (5 bases). There are 15 residues in the CDR3. Germline CDR1 and CDR2: SGHKS and YYEKEE (reference sequence). Trimming stripped 4 bases from V and 2 bases from J, with 16 bases between.

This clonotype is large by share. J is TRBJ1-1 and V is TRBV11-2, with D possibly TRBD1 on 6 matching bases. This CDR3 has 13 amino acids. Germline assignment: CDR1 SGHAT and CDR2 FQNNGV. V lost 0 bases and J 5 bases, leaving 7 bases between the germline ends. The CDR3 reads CASSLDRGTEAFF. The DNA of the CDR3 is TGTGCCAGCAGCTTAGACAGGGGAACTGAAGCTTTCTTT.

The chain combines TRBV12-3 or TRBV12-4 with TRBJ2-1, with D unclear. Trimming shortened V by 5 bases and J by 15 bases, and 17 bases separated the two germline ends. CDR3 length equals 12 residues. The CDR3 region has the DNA TGTGCCAGCAGTACATGGACCACTTCGGTGTTCTTC. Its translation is CASSTWTTSVFF.

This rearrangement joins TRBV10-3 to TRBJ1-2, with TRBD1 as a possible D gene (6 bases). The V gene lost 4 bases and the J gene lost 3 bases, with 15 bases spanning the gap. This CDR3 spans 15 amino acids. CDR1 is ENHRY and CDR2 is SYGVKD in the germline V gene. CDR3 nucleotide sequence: TGTGCCATCAGTGTGATCGGGGGGCAGGACTATGGCTACACCTTC. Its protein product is CAISVIGGQDYGYTF.

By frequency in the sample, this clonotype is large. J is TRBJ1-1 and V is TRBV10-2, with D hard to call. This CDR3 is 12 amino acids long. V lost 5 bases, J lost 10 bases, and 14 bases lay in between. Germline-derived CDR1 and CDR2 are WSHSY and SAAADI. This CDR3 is CASSSVGIRAFF. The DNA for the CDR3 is TGCGCCAGCAGTTCCGTAGGAATAAGAGCTTTCTTT.

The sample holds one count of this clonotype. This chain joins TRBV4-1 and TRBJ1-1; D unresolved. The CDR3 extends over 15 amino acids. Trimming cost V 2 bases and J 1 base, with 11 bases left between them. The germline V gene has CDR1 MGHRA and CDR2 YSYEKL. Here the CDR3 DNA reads TGCGCCAGCAGCCAATTCGGTTGGGGGAACACTGAAGCTTTCTTT. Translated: CASSQFGWGNTEAFF.

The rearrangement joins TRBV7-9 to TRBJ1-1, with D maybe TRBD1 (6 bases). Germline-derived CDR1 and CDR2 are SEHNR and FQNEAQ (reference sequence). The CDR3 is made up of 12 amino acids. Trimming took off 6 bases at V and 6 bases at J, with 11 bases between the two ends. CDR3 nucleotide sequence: TGTGCCAGCAGTCACAGGGCCCCTGAAGCTTTCTTT. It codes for CASSHRAPEAFF.

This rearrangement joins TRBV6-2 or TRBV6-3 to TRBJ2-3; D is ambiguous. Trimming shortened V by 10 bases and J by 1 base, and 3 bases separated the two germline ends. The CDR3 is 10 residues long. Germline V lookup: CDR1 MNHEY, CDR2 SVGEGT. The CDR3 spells CANRTDTQYF. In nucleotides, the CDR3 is TGTGCCAACCGCACAGATACGCAGTATTTT.

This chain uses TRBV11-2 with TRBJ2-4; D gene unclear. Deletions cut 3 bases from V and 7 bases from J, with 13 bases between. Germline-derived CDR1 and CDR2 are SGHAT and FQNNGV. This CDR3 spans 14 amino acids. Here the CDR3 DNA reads TGTGCCAGCAGCTTGGACCGGACCCCGAACATTCAGTACTTC. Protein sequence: CASSLDRTPNIQYF. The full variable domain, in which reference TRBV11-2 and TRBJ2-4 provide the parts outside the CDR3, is EAGVAQSPRYKIIEKRQSVAFWCNPISGHATLYWYQQILGQGPKLLIQFQNNGVVDDSQLPKDRFSAERLKGVDSTLKIQPAKLEDSAVYLCASSLDRTPNIQYFGAGTRLSVL.

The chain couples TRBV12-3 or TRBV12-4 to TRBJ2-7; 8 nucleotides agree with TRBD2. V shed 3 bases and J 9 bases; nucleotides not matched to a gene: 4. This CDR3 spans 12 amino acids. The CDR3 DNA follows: TGTGCCAGCAGTTTTGCGGGGGGAGGGCAGTACGTC. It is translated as CASSFAGGGQYV.

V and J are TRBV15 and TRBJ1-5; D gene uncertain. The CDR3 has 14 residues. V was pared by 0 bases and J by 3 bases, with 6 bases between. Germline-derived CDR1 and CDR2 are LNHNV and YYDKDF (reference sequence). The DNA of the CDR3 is TGTGCCACCAGCAGAGAAGGTACCAATCAGCCCCAGCATTTT. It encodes CATSREGTNQPQHF.

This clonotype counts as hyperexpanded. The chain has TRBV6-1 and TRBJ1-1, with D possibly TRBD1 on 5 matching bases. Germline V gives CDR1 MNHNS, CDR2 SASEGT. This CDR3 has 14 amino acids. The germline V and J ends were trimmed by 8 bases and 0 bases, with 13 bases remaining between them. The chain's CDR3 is CASYTGTVNTEAFF. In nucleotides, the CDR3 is TGTGCCAGCTACACCGGGACGGTGAACACTGAAGCTTTCTTT.

CDR3 sequence (DNA): TGTGCCAGCAGCCACCCAAGCGAGACCCAGTACTTC. It translates to CASSHPSETQYF. The chain combines TRBV6-5 with TRBJ2-5; D is uncertain. CDR1 MNHEY and CDR2 SVGAGI come from the germline V gene. This CDR3 is 12 amino acids long. The ends were cut back, 6 bases at V and 5 bases at J, with 10 bases in the middle.

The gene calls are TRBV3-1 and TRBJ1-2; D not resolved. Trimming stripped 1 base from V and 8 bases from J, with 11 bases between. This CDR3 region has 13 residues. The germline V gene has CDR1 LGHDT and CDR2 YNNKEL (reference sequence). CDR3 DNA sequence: TGTGCCAGCAGCCAAGTGTCAGCAGGAGGCTACACCTTC. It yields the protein CASSQVSAGGYTF. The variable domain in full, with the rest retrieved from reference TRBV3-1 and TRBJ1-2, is DTAVSQTPKYLVTQMGNDKSIKCEQNLGHDTMYWYKQDSKKFLKIMFSYNNKELIINETVPNRFSPKSPDKAHLNLHINSLELGDSAVYFCASSQVSAGGYTFGSGTRLTVV.

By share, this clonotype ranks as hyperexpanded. CDR3 DNA sequence: TGTGCCAGCAGCCAAAGCGGGGGGGCCTACGAGCAGTACTTC. Its translation is CASSQSGGAYEQYF. The chain carries TRBV4-2 and TRBJ2-7, with 10 bases lining up with TRBD2. The length of the CDR3 is 14 residues. Germline assignment: CDR1 LGHNA and CDR2 YNFKEQ. Trimming removed 2 bases from V and 2 bases from J; junction bases left unmatched: 0.

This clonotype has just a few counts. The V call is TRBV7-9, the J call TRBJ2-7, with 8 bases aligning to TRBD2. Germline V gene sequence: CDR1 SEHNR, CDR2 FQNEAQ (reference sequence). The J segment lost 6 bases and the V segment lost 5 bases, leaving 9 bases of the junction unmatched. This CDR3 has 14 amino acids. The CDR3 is CASSAPAGVGEQYF. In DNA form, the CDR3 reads TGTGCCAGCAGCGCCCCAGCGGGGGTCGGCGAGCAGTACTTC.

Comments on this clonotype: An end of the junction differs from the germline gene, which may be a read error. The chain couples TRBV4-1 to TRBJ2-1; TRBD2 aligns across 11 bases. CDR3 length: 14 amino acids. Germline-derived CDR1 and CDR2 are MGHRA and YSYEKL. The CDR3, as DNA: TGCGGCAGCAGCCCGACTAGCGGGGCGTATGAGCAGTTCTTC. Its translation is CGSSPTSGAYEQFF.

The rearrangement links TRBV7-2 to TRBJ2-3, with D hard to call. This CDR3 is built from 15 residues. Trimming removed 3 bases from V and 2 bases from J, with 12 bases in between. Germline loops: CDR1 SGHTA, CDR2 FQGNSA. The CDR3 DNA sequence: TGTGCCAGCAGCTTTACCCACCGGGTCACAGATACGCAGTATTTT. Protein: CASSFTHRVTDTQYF.

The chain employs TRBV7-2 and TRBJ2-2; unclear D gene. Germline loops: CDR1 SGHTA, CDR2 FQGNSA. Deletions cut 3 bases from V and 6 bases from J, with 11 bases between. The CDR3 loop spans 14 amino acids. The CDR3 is CASSFRVEAGELFF. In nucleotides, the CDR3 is TGTGCCAGCAGCTTTAGGGTTGAAGCCGGGGAGCTGTTTTTT.

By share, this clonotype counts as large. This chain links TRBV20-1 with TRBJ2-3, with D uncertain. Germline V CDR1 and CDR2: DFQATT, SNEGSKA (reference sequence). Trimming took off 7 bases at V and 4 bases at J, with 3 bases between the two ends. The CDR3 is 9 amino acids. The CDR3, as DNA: TGCAGTGTTTCAGATACGCAGTATTTT. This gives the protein CSVSDTQYF.